Listed below are T cell receptor beta chains from one sample, sequenced in a study of CD8 T cells in ankylosing spondylitis. MiXCR, applied by TCRdb to the 5' RACE reads, yields one record per CDR3 protein. The table records around 94,000 distinct CDR3 sequences, just under 9% of them present only once. What was sequenced was blood, either unsorted or a sorted T cell fraction (not recorded which). Source of these receptors: a male donor with ankylosing spondylitis. Each CDR3 is given with its conserved first and last residue. D genes are given only for firm matches. Rows may omit the clone size; those that give it use once, few, many or a size class.

TRBV27	TRBJ1-1	many	TRBD1	CASSFTGGGTEAFF	TGTGCCAGCAGTTTCACAGGGGGAGGCACTGAAGCTTTCTTT
TRBV11-2	TRBJ2-1	many	-	CASSSQPGGYEQFF	TGTGCCAGCAGCTCCCAACCGGGGGGCTATGAGCAGTTCTTC
TRBV7-2	TRBJ2-1	many	-	CASSSALTISSYNEQFF	TGTGCCAGCAGCTCCGCCTTGACCATTTCCTCCTACAATGAGCAGTTCTTC
TRBV5-6	TRBJ2-1	-	-	CASSLGSGKFF	TGTGCCAGCAGCTTAGGCTCCGGGAAGTTCTTC
TRBV7-9	TRBJ1-1	many	-	CASSWATQSEAFF	TGTGCCAGCAGCTGGGCTACCCAGAGTGAAGCTTTCTTT
TRBV15	TRBJ2-7	few	TRBD1	CATRRTGVAYEQYF	TGTGCCACCAGACGGACAGGCGTCGCCTACGAGCAGTACTTC
TRBV11-3	TRBJ2-3	few	-	CASSPTGHSTDTQYF	TGTGCCAGCAGCCCAACGGGACATAGCACAGATACGCAGTATTTT
TRBV6-1	TRBJ2-7	-	TRBD2	CASSEARSLAGVSEQYF	TGTGCCAGCAGTGAAGCGCGATCCCTAGCGGGAGTATCCGAGCAGTACTTC
TRBV7-9	TRBJ1-2	many	TRBD1	CASSPPGQGYGYTF	TGTGCCAGCAGCCCGCCTGGACAGGGGTATGGCTACACCTTC
TRBV5-6	TRBJ1-1	few	-	CASGYRNTEAFF	TGTGCCAGCGGATACAGGAACACTGAAGCTTTCTTT
TRBV12-3/TRBV12-4	TRBJ2-1	many	-	CASSLGGVIYNEQFF	TGTGCCAGCAGTTTAGGGGGTGTTATCTACAATGAGCAGTTCTTC
TRBV27	TRBJ1-1	-	TRBD1	CASSLSSGTGRTEAFF	TGTGCCAGCAGTTTATCGAGTGGGACAGGGCGGACTGAAGCTTTCTTT
TRBV7-9	TRBJ2-1	many	-	CASSPQTLYYNEQFF	TGTGCCAGCAGCCCTCAGACCCTTTACTACAATGAGCAGTTCTTC
TRBV12-3/TRBV12-4	TRBJ2-1	many	-	CASSPGQPGISSYNEQFF	TGTGCCAGCAGTCCTGGTCAGCCAGGGATCAGCTCCTACAATGAGCAGTTCTTC
TRBV7-9	TRBJ2-5	-	TRBD2	CASSPGLAGQETQYF	TGTGCCAGCAGCCCGGGACTAGCGGGACAAGAGACCCAGTACTTC
TRBV9	TRBJ1-1	-	-	CASSVVSGSPEAFF	TGTGCCAGCAGCGTAGTGTCAGGGAGTCCTGAAGCTTTCTTT
TRBV12-3/TRBV12-4	TRBJ2-5	-	TRBD2	CASSLGLAGSQETQYF	TGTGCCAGCAGTTTAGGTCTAGCGGGAAGTCAAGAGACCCAGTACTTC
TRBV27	TRBJ1-4	few	TRBD1	CASSRGNEKLFF	TGTGCCAGCAGCAGGGGGAATGAAAAACTGTTTTTT
TRBV27	TRBJ2-7	few	TRBD1	CASSTTGTGHNEQYF	TGTGCCAGCAGTACAACCGGGACAGGGCACAACGAGCAGTACTTC
TRBV27	TRBJ1-2	many	-	CASSPFTPGPKGYGYTF	TGTGCCAGCAGCCCGTTTACCCCCGGACCGAAGGGCTATGGCTACACCTTC
TRBV4-1	TRBJ2-3	many	TRBD2	CASSQDETSDTLDTQYF	TGCGCCAGCAGCCAAGACGAGACTAGCGATACGTTAGATACGCAGTATTTT
TRBV12-3/TRBV12-4	TRBJ2-1	many	-	CASTPGTSSYNEQFF	TGTGCCAGCACCCCCGGGACTTCCTCCTACAATGAGCAGTTCTTC
TRBV10-2	TRBJ2-1	many	TRBD2	CASSLAGGRYNEQFF	TGCGCCAGCAGTCTAGCGGGAGGAAGATACAATGAGCAGTTCTTC
TRBV7-9	TRBJ2-3	many	-	CASSLARGDTQYF	TGTGCCAGCAGCTTAGCGCGGGGAGATACGCAGTATTTT